Below, one TCR beta chain is given with its context. Losses at the gene ends were 1 base for V and 4 bases for J; bases not matched to a gene: 5. The CDR3 has 16 residues. CDR1 is MGHRA and CDR2 is YSYEKL in the germline V gene. Some clones are missing from TCRdb's copy, which holds only in-frame ones; the method was immunoSEQ multiplex PCR. The data contain tens of thousands of clones, roughly 70% of them singletons. The source of the sample is a study of T cells after posttransplantation cyclophosphamide. The source of this sequence is a woman aged 60-75 years in good health, CMV-negative, and a related stem cell transplant donor. The sample was memory CD4+ T cells sorted from PBMCs. The chain couples TRBV4-1 to TRBJ2-7; 12 positions match TRBD2. The CDR3 nucleotides read TGCGCCAGCAGCCAAGCCGGACTAGCGGGAAGGTACGAGCAGTACTTC. Translation gives CASSQAGLAGRYEQYF.